The clone carrying this T cell receptor (beta chain) has a count of ten or more. The data are from a study of T cell repertoires in cytomegalovirus infection. Looking at the study overall: An indication of both CMV infection and matching HLA type came from public TCR beta signatures.

TCRdb independently ran MiXCR on the reads; one entry per CDR3 protein. This table has 450,000 to 600,000 distinct CDR3 sequences, around 10% appearing once. This clonotype was sampled from a human donor in good health (CMV status not recorded). Some clones in this sample may be carry-over from other donors' samples. Sample: PBMCs.

In nucleotides, the CDR3 is TGTGCCAGCAGCTCGGCACTAGAAACCGGGGAGCTGTTTTTT. Translating gives CASSSALETGELFF. The chain uses TRBV12-3 or TRBV12-4 and TRBJ2-2; tentatively, D is TRBD2 (5 bases). The CDR3 spans 14 residues. V was cut by 6 bases and J by 5 bases, with 13 bases left in between.